What follows describes a single T cell receptor beta chain. The antigen is not known. There are 15 residues in the CDR3. Trimming removed 0 bases at V and 7 bases at J, with 14 bases between. Germline CDR1 is SGHAT and CDR2 is FQNNGV. These data come from a study of cytomegalovirus exposure and HLA in healthy donors. Study-wide background: Unique TCRs from HLA-typed donors, roughly 89 million of them, were held in an early data release. Findings and caveats of the study: Compared with the roughly 670-donor mean, an Asian-associated ancestry cluster reportedly had fewer N-insertions, according to a later analysis. Reports indicated that the classifier achieved high specificity and sensitivity in diagnosing cytomegalovirus status. Cytomegalovirus-associated TCR beta chains were listed, numbering roughly 150.

The PCR was carried out with 60 Vbeta primers and 13 Jbeta primers. Sequencing was performed with immunoSEQ multiplex PCR; in TCRdb, only in-frame clones are kept and a portion is missing. The sample carries about 200,000 clones, around 75% recorded once. The sample was PBMCs. The origin of this receptor is a woman between 25 and 40 years old in good health and CMV-seronegative. The V call is TRBV11-2, the J call TRBJ2-3, with a tentative D call TRBD2 (6 bases). DNA for the CDR3: TGTGCCAGCAGCTTAGAGGAACTAGCAGGGTATACGCAGTATTTT. It is translated as CASSLEELAGYTQYF.